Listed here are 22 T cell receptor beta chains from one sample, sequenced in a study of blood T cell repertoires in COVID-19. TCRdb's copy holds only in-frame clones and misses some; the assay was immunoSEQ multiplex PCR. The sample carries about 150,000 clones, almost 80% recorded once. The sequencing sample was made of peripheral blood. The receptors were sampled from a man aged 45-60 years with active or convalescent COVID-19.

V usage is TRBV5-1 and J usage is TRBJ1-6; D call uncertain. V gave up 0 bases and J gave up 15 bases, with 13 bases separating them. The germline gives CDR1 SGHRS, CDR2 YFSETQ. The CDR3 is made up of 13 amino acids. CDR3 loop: CASSLDGEGSLHF. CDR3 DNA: TGCGCCAGCAGCTTGGATGGAGAAGGAAGCCTCCACTTT.

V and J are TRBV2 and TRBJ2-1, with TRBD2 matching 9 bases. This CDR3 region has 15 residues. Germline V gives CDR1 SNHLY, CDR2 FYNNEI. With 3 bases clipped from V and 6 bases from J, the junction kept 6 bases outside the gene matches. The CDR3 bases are TGTGCCAGCAGTGAGGGACTAGCCACCTTCAATGAGCAGTTCTTC. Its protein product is CASSEGLATFNEQFF. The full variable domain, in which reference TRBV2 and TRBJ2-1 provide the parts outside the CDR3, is EPEVTQTPSHQVTQMGQEVILRCVPISNHLYFYWYRQILGQKVEFLVSFYNNEISEKSEIFDDQFSVERPDGSNFTLKIRSTKLEDSAMYFCASSEGLATFNEQFFGPGTRLTVL.

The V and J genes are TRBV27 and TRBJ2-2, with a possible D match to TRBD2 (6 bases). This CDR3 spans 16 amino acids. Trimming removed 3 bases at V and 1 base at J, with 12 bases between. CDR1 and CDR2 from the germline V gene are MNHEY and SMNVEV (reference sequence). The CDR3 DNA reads TGTGCCAGCAGTTTCCCCGGGACTTTGAACACCGGGGAGCTGTTTTTT. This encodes CASSFPGTLNTGELFF.

This chain's CDR3 is CAWSLAGVHEQYF. CDR3 sequence (DNA): TGTGCCTGGAGCCTAGCGGGAGTACACGAGCAGTACTTC. The gene calls are TRBV30 and TRBJ2-7; 10 bases line up with TRBD2. There are 13 residues in the CDR3. Germline values: CDR1 GTSNPN, CDR2 SVGIG (reference sequence). Trimming at V came to 3 bases and at J to 5 bases, leaving 4 bases not matched to a gene.

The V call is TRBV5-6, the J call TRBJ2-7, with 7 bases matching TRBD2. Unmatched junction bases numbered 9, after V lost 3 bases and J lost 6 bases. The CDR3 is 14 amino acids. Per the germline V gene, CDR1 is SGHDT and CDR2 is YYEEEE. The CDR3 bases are TGTGCCAGCAGCTCACGGACTAGATTGTCCGAGCAGTACTTC. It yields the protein CASSSRTRLSEQYF.

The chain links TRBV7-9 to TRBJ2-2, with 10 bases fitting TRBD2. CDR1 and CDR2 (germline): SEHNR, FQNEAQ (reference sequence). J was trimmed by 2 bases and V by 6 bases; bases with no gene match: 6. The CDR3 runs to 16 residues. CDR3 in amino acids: CASSPGTSVNTGELFF. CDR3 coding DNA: TGTGCCAGCAGTCCTGGGACTAGCGTTAACACCGGGGAGCTGTTTTTT.

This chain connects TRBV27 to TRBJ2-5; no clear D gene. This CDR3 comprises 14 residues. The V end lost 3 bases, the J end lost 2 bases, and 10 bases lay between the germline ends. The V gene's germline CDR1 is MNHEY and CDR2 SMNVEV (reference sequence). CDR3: CASSFLTTQETQYF. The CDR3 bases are TGTGCCAGCAGTTTCTTGACAACTCAAGAGACCCAGTACTTC.

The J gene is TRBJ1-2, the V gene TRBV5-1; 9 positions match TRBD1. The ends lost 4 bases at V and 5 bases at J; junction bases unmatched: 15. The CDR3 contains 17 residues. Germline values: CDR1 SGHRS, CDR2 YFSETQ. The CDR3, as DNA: TGCGCCAGCAGCCCTGGGACAGGGACATCCGTTTGGTATGGCTACACCTTC. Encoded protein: CASSPGTGTSVWYGYTF.

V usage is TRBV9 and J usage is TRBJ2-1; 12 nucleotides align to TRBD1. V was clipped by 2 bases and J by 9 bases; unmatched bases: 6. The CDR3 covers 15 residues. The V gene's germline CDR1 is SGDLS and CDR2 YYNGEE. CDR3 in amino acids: CASSVEGQGAGEQFF. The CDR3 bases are TGTGCCAGCAGCGTGGAGGGACAGGGGGCGGGTGAGCAGTTCTTC.

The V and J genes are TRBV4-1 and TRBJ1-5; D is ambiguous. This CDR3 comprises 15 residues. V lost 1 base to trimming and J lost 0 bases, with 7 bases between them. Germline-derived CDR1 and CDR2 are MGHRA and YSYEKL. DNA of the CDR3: TGCGCCAGCAGCCAAGGCTACAGTAGCAATCAGCCCCAGCATTTT. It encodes CASSQGYSSNQPQHF.

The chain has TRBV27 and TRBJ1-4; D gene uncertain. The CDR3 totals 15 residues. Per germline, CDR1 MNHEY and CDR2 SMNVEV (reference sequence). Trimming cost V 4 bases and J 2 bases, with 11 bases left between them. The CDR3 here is CASSSIEPTNEKLFF. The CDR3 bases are TGTGCCAGCAGTTCAATTGAGCCCACTAATGAAAAACTGTTTTTT.

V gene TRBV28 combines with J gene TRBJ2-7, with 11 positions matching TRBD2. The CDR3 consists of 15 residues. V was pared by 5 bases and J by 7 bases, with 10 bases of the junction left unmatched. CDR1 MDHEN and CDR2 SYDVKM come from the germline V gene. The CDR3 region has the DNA TGTGCCAGCAGTCCGGGACTAGCGGAGTCTGAGGAGCAGTACTTC. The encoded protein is CASSPGLAESEEQYF. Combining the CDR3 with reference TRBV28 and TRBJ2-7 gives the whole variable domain DVKVTQSSRYLVKRTGEKVFLECVQDMDHENMFWYRQDPGLGLRLIYFSYDVKMKEKGDIPEGYSVSREKKERFSLILESASTNQTSMYLCASSPGLAESEEQYFGPGTRLTVT.

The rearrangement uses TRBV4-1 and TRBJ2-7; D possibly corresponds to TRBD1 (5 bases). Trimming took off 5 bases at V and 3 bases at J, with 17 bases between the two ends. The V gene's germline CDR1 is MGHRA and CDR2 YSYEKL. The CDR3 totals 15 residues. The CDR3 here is CASSFARGHSYEQYF. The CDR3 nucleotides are TGCGCCAGCAGCTTCGCCCGCGGACACAGCTACGAGCAGTACTTC.

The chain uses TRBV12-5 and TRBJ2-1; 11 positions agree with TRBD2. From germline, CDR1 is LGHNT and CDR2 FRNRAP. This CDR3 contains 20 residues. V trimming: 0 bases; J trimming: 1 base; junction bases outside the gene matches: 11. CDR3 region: CASGLVQFTSGSSSYNEQFF. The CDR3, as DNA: TGTGCTAGTGGTTTGGTCCAATTTACTAGCGGGAGTTCGTCCTACAATGAGCAGTTCTTC.

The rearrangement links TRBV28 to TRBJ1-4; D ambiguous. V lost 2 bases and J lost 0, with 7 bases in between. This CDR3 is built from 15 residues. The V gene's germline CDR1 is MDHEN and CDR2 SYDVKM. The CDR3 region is CASSLLQTTNEKLFF. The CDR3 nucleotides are TGTGCCAGCAGTTTACTCCAGACAACTAATGAAAAACTGTTTTTT.

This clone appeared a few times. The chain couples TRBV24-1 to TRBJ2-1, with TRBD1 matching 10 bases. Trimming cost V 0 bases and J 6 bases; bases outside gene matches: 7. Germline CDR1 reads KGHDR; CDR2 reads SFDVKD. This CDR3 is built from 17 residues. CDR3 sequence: CATSDLSTGGPLNEQFF. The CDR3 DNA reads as TGTGCCACCAGTGATTTGTCGACAGGGGGCCCCCTCAATGAGCAGTTCTTC.

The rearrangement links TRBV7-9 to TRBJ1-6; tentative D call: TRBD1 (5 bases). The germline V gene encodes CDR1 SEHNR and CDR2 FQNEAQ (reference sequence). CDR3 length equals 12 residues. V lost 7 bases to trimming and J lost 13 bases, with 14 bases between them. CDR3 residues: CASTAGLRPLHF. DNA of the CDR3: TGTGCCAGCACCGCAGGGTTACGTCCCCTCCACTTT.

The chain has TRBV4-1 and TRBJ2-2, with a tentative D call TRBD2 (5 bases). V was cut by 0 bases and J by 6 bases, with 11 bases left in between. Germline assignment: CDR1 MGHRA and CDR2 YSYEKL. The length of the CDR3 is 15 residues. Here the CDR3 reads CASSQDLAVAGELFF. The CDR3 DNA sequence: TGCGCCAGCAGCCAAGATCTAGCCGTCGCCGGGGAGCTGTTTTTT.

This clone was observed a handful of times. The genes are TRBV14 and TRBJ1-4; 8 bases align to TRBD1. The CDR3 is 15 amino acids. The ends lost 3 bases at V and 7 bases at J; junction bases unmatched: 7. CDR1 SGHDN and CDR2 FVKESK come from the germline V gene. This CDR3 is CASSQRQGYGEKLFF. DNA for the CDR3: TGTGCCAGCAGCCAGAGACAGGGGTACGGTGAAAAACTGTTTTTT.

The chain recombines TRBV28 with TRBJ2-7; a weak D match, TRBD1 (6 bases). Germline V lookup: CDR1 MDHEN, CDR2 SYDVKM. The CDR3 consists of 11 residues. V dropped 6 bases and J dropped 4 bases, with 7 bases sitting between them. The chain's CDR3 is CASRDSYEQYF. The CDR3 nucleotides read TGTGCCAGCAGGGACAGTTACGAGCAGTACTTC.

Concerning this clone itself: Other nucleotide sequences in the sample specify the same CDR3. CDR3 in DNA: TGTGCCAGCAGCCAGGGGACTAGGGGAGAGACCCAGTACTTC. Encoded protein: CASSQGTRGETQYF. The chain combines TRBV4-2 with TRBJ2-5; 8 bases fit TRBD2. The CDR3 spans 14 residues. V shed 3 bases and J 4 bases; nucleotides not matched to a gene: 4. Germline-derived CDR1 and CDR2 are LGHNA and YNFKEQ.

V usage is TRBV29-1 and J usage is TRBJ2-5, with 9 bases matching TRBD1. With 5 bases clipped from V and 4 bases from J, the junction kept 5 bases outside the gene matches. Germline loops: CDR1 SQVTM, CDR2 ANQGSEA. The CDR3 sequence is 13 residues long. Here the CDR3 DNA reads TGCAGCGTTTTAGGGACAGGGCTAGAGACCCAGTACTTC. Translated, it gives CSVLGTGLETQYF.